A single sample is the source of the 16 T cell receptor beta chains below, sequenced in a study of shared clonotypes between healthy human individuals. Sequenced by immunoSEQ multiplex PCR; TCRdb stores in-frame clones only, minus some. The table has about 2.4 million clones, over 85% seen once. What was sequenced was naive CD4+ T cells from PBMCs. Stated subset: CD45RA+ positively selected. Receptors were obtained from a man between 18 and 29 years old in good health. Some clones in this sample may be carry-over from other donors' samples.

The rearrangement links TRBV7-2 to TRBJ1-2; the D gene is possibly TRBD1 (5 bases). The germline CDR1 and CDR2 sequences are SGHTA and FQGNSA. Trimming stripped 4 bases from V and 4 bases from J, with 13 bases between. The CDR3 is 14 residues long. DNA for the CDR3: TGTGCCAGCAGCTGGGCGGGGCAGCTCTATGGCTACACCTTC. It encodes CASSWAGQLYGYTF.

The chain is built from TRBV7-2 and TRBJ1-5, with TRBD1 matching 9 bases. The trim removed 6 bases at V and 2 bases at J, leaving 11 bases unmatched. The CDR3 length is 17 residues. Germline V CDR1 and CDR2: SGHTA, FQGNSA. The CDR3 nucleotides are TGTGCCAGCAGTCCCGGGACAGGGATGAGGGGCAATCAGCCCCAGCATTTT. It specifies CASSPGTGMRGNQPQHF.

V usage is TRBV15 and J usage is TRBJ1-2, with D possibly matching TRBD1 (6 bases). The CDR3 is 14 amino acids. Germline V gene data show CDR1 as LNHNV and CDR2 as YYDKDF (reference sequence). V lost 1 base and J 2 bases, leaving 8 bases between the germline ends. The CDR3 loop is CATSRGTENYGYTF. The CDR3 nucleotides are TGTGCCACCAGCAGAGGGACAGAAAACTATGGCTACACCTTC.

The chain carries TRBV2 and TRBJ1-1, with no clear D. The V and J ends lost 7 bases and 5 bases respectively, with 14 bases between them. Germline CDR1 is SNHLY and CDR2 is FYNNEI. This CDR3 region has 13 residues. The CDR3 sequence: CASKWEKGTEAFF. The CDR3 DNA is TGTGCCAGCAAATGGGAGAAAGGGACTGAAGCTTTCTTT.

The chain carries TRBV7-2 and TRBJ2-2, with TRBD1 matching 7 bases. The CDR3 runs 15 residues. Germline assignment: CDR1 SGHTA and CDR2 FQGNSA. With 4 bases clipped from V and 0 bases from J, the junction kept 2 bases outside the gene matches. Here the CDR3 DNA reads TGTGCCAGCAGCTGGGGGACAGCGAACACCGGGGAGCTGTTTTTT. It yields the protein CASSWGTANTGELFF.

V is TRBV7-3 and J is TRBJ2-7, with D perhaps TRBD1 (7 bases). V was pared by 0 bases and J by 7 bases, with 16 bases between. There are 15 residues in the CDR3. The germline V gene encodes CDR1 SGHTA and CDR2 FQGTGA. The CDR3 protein is CASSLTGGQAGEQYF. CDR3 coding DNA: TGTGCCAGCAGCTTAACAGGGGGCCAGGCGGGAGAGCAGTACTTC.

V and J are TRBV30 and TRBJ1-4, with D possibly being TRBD1 (5 bases). The CDR3 is 19 residues long. V dropped 4 bases and J dropped 0 bases, with 24 bases sitting between them. Germline CDR1 and CDR2: GTSNPN and SVGIG (reference sequence). DNA for the CDR3: TGTGCCTGGAAGCCAAAATGGGACGGAATTAGGCCAACTAATGAAAAACTGTTTTTT. Its protein is CAWKPKWDGIRPTNEKLFF.

The chain couples TRBV9 to TRBJ1-2; D is uncertain. The length of the CDR3 is 15 residues. Deletions cut 0 bases from V and 0 bases from J, with 9 bases between. Germline values: CDR1 SGDLS, CDR2 YYNGEE. DNA of the CDR3: TGTGCCAGCAGCGTAGCTGGGCAACCTAACTATGGCTACACCTTC. This sequence encodes CASSVAGQPNYGYTF.

The rearrangement uses TRBV7-3 and TRBJ2-1; D is uncertain. With 1 base removed from V and 0 bases from J, the gap between germline ends came to 7 bases. CDR1 and CDR2 from the germline V gene are SGHTA and FQGTGA. There are 15 residues in the CDR3. The CDR3 DNA sequence: TGTGCCAGCAGCTTAATCCAAGTCTCCTACAATGAGCAGTTCTTC. Protein sequence: CASSLIQVSYNEQFF.

This clone was seen only a few times. This chain uses TRBV10-3 with TRBJ1-5; D gene unclear. Germline CDR1 is ENHRY and CDR2 is SYGVKD. Trimming took 0 bases from V and 6 from J, leaving 3 bases between them. There are 12 residues in the CDR3. CDR3 sequence: CAISESTQPQHF. In nucleotides, the CDR3 is TGTGCCATCAGTGAGTCGACTCAGCCCCAGCATTTT.

J is TRBJ1-5 and V is TRBV6-1; no clear D. Per germline, CDR1 MNHNS and CDR2 SASEGT. Trimming cost V 4 bases and J 4 bases, with 14 bases left between them. This CDR3 has 15 amino acids. The CDR3 nucleotides read TGTGCCAGCAGTGGACACATTGGCTCTAATCAGCCCCAGCATTTT. Residues: CASSGHIGSNQPQHF.

The chain combines TRBV7-2 with TRBJ1-2; 8 nucleotides match TRBD1. CDR3 length equals 14 residues. Trimming cost V 1 base and J 7 bases; bases outside gene matches: 5. From germline, CDR1 is SGHTA and CDR2 FQGNSA. The CDR3 bases are TGTGCCAGCAGCTTAGTCTGGACAGGGACTGGCTACACCTTC. Its protein is CASSLVWTGTGYTF.

A remark on this clone: Other DNA sequences in this sample translate to the same CDR3. V and J are TRBV2 and TRBJ1-1; weak D call: TRBD1 (5 bases). Trimming pared 4 bases from V and 0 bases from J, leaving 6 bases between. CDR1 SNHLY and CDR2 FYNNEI come from the germline V gene. The CDR3 is 13 amino acids. The CDR3 region has the DNA TGTGCCAGCAGTGGACAGCTGAACACTGAAGCTTTCTTT. Protein product: CASSGQLNTEAFF.

The chain joins TRBV21-1 to TRBJ1-2. TRBV21-1 is designated a pseudogene. The CDR3 is 14 residues long. The CDR3 DNA is TGTGCCAGCAGCGAGGACGGGGCTTGGAATGGCTACACCTTC. Its protein product is CASSEDGAWNGYTF.

Only one count was recorded for this clone. The chain couples TRBV28 to TRBJ2-5, with 15 bases matching TRBD2. The germline V gene encodes CDR1 MDHEN and CDR2 SYDVKM. This CDR3 spans 20 amino acids. Trimming removed 4 bases from V and 4 bases from J; junction bases left unmatched: 16. CDR3: CASSSPTTGLAGGMRETQYF. The CDR3, as DNA: TGTGCCAGCAGTTCCCCCACCACGGGACTAGCGGGAGGAATGAGAGAGACCCAGTACTTC.

This chain links TRBV6-6 with TRBJ2-7; D is ambiguous. V dropped 2 bases and J dropped 3 bases, with 11 bases sitting between them. Germline loops: CDR1 MNHNY, CDR2 SVGAGI (reference sequence). This CDR3 is built from 14 residues. Written as DNA, the CDR3 is TGTGCCAGCAGTTACGATGGCAGCTTCTACGAGCAGTACTTC. Its protein product is CASSYDGSFYEQYF.